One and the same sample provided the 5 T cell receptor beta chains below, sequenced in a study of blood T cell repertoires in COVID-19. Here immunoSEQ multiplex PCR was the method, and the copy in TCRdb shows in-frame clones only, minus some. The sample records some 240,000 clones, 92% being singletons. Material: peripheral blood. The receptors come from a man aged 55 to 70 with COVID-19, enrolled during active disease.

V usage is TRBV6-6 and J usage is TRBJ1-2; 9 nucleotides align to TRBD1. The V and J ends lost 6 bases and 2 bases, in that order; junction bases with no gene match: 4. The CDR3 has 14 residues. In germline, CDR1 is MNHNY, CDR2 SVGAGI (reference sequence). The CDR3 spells CASRTGGANYGYTF. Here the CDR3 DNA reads TGTGCCAGCAGAACAGGGGGCGCAAACTATGGCTACACCTTC.

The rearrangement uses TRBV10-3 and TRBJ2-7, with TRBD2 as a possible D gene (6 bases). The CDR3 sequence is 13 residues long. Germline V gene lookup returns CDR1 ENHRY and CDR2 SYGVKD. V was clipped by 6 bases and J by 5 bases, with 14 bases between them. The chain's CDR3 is CAISGTLGNEQYF. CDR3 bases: TGTGCCATCAGCGGGACTTTGGGAAACGAGCAGTACTTC.

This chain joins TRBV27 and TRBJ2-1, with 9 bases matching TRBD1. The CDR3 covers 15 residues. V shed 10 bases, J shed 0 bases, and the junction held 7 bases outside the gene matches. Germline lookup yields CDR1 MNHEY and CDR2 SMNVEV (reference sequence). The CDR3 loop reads CAIRGQGPSYNEQFF. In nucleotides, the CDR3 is TGTGCCATCCGGGGACAGGGTCCCTCCTACAATGAGCAGTTCTTC.

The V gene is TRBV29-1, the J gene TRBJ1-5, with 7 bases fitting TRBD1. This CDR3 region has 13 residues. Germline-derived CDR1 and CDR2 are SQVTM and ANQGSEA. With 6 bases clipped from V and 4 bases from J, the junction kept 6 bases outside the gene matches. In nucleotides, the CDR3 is TGCAGCGTGGCACAGGGGAGAAATCAGCCCCAGCATTTT. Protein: CSVAQGRNQPQHF.

The chain's CDR3 is CASSSIKGVRQETQYF. The CDR3 DNA reads TGTGCCAGCAGTTCCATAAAGGGGGTGCGTCAAGAGACCCAGTACTTC. The chain couples TRBV27 to TRBJ2-5; tentative D call: TRBD1 (6 bases). Trimming stripped 4 bases from V and 2 bases from J, with 17 bases between. Germline V CDR1 and CDR2: MNHEY, SMNVEV (reference sequence). The CDR3 loop spans 16 amino acids.